This is a list of T cell receptor beta chains from one sample in a study of siplizumab effects on memory and regulatory T cells. Clones were read by immunoSEQ multiplex PCR, and TCRdb kept only the in-frame ones, dropping some. The sample has roughly 100,000 clones; approximately 90% are singletons. The sample was CD4+ T cells sorted from blood. The receptors stem from a human donor in good health. Both conserved end residues are part of each CDR3. D genes are given only for firm matches. Clone size is stated in some rows and not others, as once, few, many or a class when expanded.

V	D	J	size	DNA	CDR3
TRBV7-2	TRBD2	TRBJ2-7	-	TGTGCCAGCAGCCCTCCCGGGGGGGCCTACGAGCAGTACTTC	CASSPPGGAYEQYF
TRBV18	TRBD2	TRBJ2-1	-	TGTGCCAGCTCGCAATATGGTAGCGGGGTCTACAATGAGCAGTTCTTC	CASSQYGSGVYNEQFF
TRBV6-5	TRBD1	TRBJ2-5	-	TGTGCCAGCAGTACCACAGGGGGCCGCCGGTACTTC	CASSTTGGRRYF
TRBV7-3	-	TRBJ2-1	-	TGTGCCAGCAGCTTATATACGGAAAATGAGCAGTTCTTC	CASSLYTENEQFF
TRBV5-1	-	TRBJ2-7	-	TGCGCCAGCAGCTTAAATAACCTGAGGGCAGGGTCCTACGAGCAGTACTTC	CASSLNNLRAGSYEQYF
TRBV27	-	TRBJ1-2	-	TGTGCCAGCAGCCTCCAGGGGACTAACTATGGCTACACCTTC	CASSLQGTNYGYTF
TRBV9	-	TRBJ2-3	-	TGTGCCAGCAGCGTAGGCCCGGATACGCAGTATTTT	CASSVGPDTQYF
TRBV5-1	TRBD2	TRBJ2-1	-	TGCGCCAGCAGCTTGGGGACTAGCGGGGAGCAGTTCTTC	CASSLGTSGEQFF
TRBV5-8	-	TRBJ2-3	-	TGTGCCAGCAGCTTGAGGACAGTACCAACAGATACGCAGTATTTT	CASSLRTVPTDTQYF
TRBV9	-	TRBJ2-2	-	TGTGCCAGCAGCGTAGAGGTCTGGCGGGATTCAAACACCGGGGAGCTGTTTTTT	CASSVEVWRDSNTGELFF
TRBV7-9	-	TRBJ2-1	-	TGTGCCAGCAGCTTAACGCAATACAATGAGCAGTTCTTC	CASSLTQYNEQFF
TRBV30	-	TRBJ1-5	-	TGTGCCTGGTCCCCAGGGAGCAATCAGCCCCAGCATTTT	CAWSPGSNQPQHF
TRBV11-2	-	TRBJ2-7	-	TGTGCCAGCAGCTCCGAGGTGTACGAGCAGTACTTC	CASSSEVYEQYF
TRBV14	-	TRBJ1-2	once	TGTGCCAGCAGCCACATCGGGGCGAACTATGGCTACACCTTC	CASSHIGANYGYTF
TRBV28	-	TRBJ2-3	-	TGTGCCAGCAGTTTCAAGGGGTTCGTCGGTACAGATACGCAGTATTTT	CASSFKGFVGTDTQYF
TRBV11-3	-	TRBJ2-5	-	TGTGCCAGCAGCTTAGATTCCCTCCAAGAGACCCAGTACTTC	CASSLDSLQETQYF
TRBV27	-	TRBJ1-5	-	TGTGCCAGCAGTCGGACTATTTACCAGCCCCAGCATTTT	CASSRTIYQPQHF
TRBV28	TRBD2	TRBJ2-4	-	TGTGCCAGCAAGGCCCGCGGGCTAGCGGGAGGCGTAGCCAAAAACATTCAGTACTTC	CASKARGLAGGVAKNIQYF
TRBV28	TRBD2	TRBJ2-1	-	TGTGCCAGCAGAGGTATTGGGACTAGCGGGCGGAATGAGCAGTTCTTC	CASRGIGTSGRNEQFF
TRBV10-1	-	TRBJ2-7	few	TGCGCCCGTAACATCGGGGCGGGCGAGCAGTACTTC	CARNIGAGEQYF
TRBV7-2	TRBD2	TRBJ2-7	once	TGTGCCAGCAGCTTAACTAGCGGGAGTGGATCCAGGGGCCGCGAGCAGTACTTC	CASSLTSGSGSRGREQYF
TRBV11-2	-	TRBJ1-2	once	TGTGCCAGCAGACAACATTCAGTTAGGGCGGTCTACACCTTC	CASRQHSVRAVYTF
TRBV6-5	-	TRBJ2-1	-	TGTGCCAGCAGTCCTTGGACACTTGCCGACAATGAGCAGTTCTTC	CASSPWTLADNEQFF
TRBV27	TRBD1	TRBJ2-5	-	TGTGCCACCAGGGACAGGGACCAAGAGACCCAGTACTTC	CATRDRDQETQYF
TRBV18	TRBD1	TRBJ2-3	-	TGTGCCAGCTCACCTCAGGGGGCGCCCCGAACTAATACGCAGTATTTT	CASSPQGAPRTNTQYF
TRBV29-1	-	TRBJ2-5	-	TGCAGCGCTGAGACTAGTATAAAGACCCAGTACTTC	CSAETSIKTQYF
TRBV27	TRBD1	TRBJ1-1	-	TGTGCCAGCATACCTGTTTGGCGGACAGGGAACACTGAAGCTTTCTTT	CASIPVWRTGNTEAFF
TRBV29-1	-	TRBJ2-1	few	TGCAGCGTTGAGGTCCGGCAGAACAATGAGCAGTTCTTC	CSVEVRQNNEQFF
TRBV19	-	TRBJ1-2	-	TGTGCCAGTAGTATTAGGGTTTGGGGGGTCCATGGCTACACCTTC	CASSIRVWGVHGYTF
TRBV5-1	TRBD1	TRBJ1-3	-	TGCGCCAGCAGCTTGGCAAGGACAGGGGACGGAAACACCATATATTTT	CASSLARTGDGNTIYF
TRBV6-1	-	TRBJ2-1	once	TGTGCCAGCAGTGGAACGAACAGGGTCAATGAGCAGTTCTTC	CASSGTNRVNEQFF
TRBV11-2	-	TRBJ2-3	once	TGTGCCAGCAGCTTAGATGGCGCTACCACAGATACGCAGTATTTT	CASSLDGATTDTQYF
TRBV6-6	TRBD1	TRBJ2-1	-	TGTGCCAGCAGTCCAGGGGGCAGAGCACACAATGAGCAGTTCTTC	CASSPGGRAHNEQFF
TRBV19	-	TRBJ2-2	-	TGTGCCAGTAGTCAGCCCCCCGGGGAGCTGTTTTTT	CASSQPPGELFF
TRBV18	-	TRBJ2-7	once	TGTGCCAGCTCACCTCCGGGACCTATAATGGGCTACGAGCAGTACTTC	CASSPPGPIMGYEQYF
TRBV9	-	TRBJ1-3	-	TGTGCCAGCAGCCCGCCTAACGGAAACACCATATATTTT	CASSPPNGNTIYF
TRBV7-2	-	TRBJ2-3	once	TGTGCCAGCAGCCAATCCAGGGTTCATACAGATACGCAGTATTTT	CASSQSRVHTDTQYF
TRBV6-5	-	TRBJ1-2	-	TGTGCCAGCGGAGCCTTAGCTAACTATGGCTACACCTTC	CASGALANYGYTF
TRBV5-4	-	TRBJ1-2	few	TGTGCCAGCAGCTTAGGACAGAGGATATCTGGCTACACCTTC	CASSLGQRISGYTF
TRBV5-4	-	TRBJ2-5	once	TGTGCCAGCAGCCCACGACAGGCGCTAGAGACCCAGTACTTC	CASSPRQALETQYF
TRBV28	TRBD2	TRBJ2-3	-	TGTGCCAGCAGAGGACTAGCGGGAGGGGATACGCAGTATTTT	CASRGLAGGDTQYF
TRBV11-3	-	TRBJ2-1	-	TGTGCCAGCAGCTTAGGGGCGATTGGCTACAATGAGCAGTTCTTC	CASSLGAIGYNEQFF
TRBV7-9	-	TRBJ2-7	few	TGTGCCAGCAGCTTGACTAGCTACGAGCAGTACTTC	CASSLTSYEQYF
TRBV5-1	TRBD2	TRBJ2-5	-	TGCGCCAGCAGCTCGCTGCGGGGGGCCGGGGAGACCCAGTACTTC	CASSSLRGAGETQYF
TRBV28	-	TRBJ1-2	-	TGTGCCAGCAGTTTAGGCCGGGACTATGGCTACACCTTC	CASSLGRDYGYTF
TRBV28	-	TRBJ2-3	-	TGTGCCAGCAGTCAGAGTTTCGCGAGCACAGATACGCAGTATTTT	CASSQSFASTDTQYF
TRBV6-1	-	TRBJ1-1	-	TGTGCCAGCAGTGAACGTCCCTGGAACACTGAAGCTTTCTTT	CASSERPWNTEAFF
TRBV5-1	-	TRBJ1-2	-	TGCGCCAGCAGCATAGGGACAAGGGCTCTATTCAGTGGCTACACCTTC	CASSIGTRALFSGYTF
TRBV27	-	TRBJ2-1	-	TGTGCCAGCAGTTTATCAGTTTCGGGATTATTCGCTTACAATGAGCAGTTCTTC	CASSLSVSGLFAYNEQFF
TRBV5-1	TRBD2	TRBJ2-5	-	TGCGCCAGCAGCCCTGTCAGGGAGGGGACCCAGTACTTC	CASSPVREGTQYF
TRBV6-6	TRBD1	TRBJ1-1	-	TGTGCCAGCAGTCCCGGGACAGGGATGTCTGAAGCTTTCTTT	CASSPGTGMSEAFF
TRBV7-9	TRBD1	TRBJ2-1	-	TGTGCCAGCAGCGCCGGGACAGGTACCGACAATGAGCAGTTCTTC	CASSAGTGTDNEQFF
TRBV5-6	-	TRBJ1-5	-	TGTGCCAGCAGCTTGGGGCAGGTTAGCAATCAGCCCCAGCATTTT	CASSLGQVSNQPQHF
TRBV4-1	-	TRBJ2-1	-	TGCGCCAGCAGCCAAGCCCTCCCGTATGGGGGGAGCTCCTACAATGAGCAGTTCTTC	CASSQALPYGGSSYNEQFF